This T cell receptor beta chain was obtained from a study of blood T cell repertoires in COVID-19. The overall study: Researchers got acute and convalescent COVID-19 samples from the United States, Italy and Spain.

The Seattle patients joined while their infection was active and were tracked longitudinally afterward. V was pared by 3 bases and J by 4 bases, with 2 bases of the junction left unmatched. CDR1 is DFQATT, CDR2 SNEGSKA, per germline (reference sequence). This CDR3 has 12 amino acids. Libraries were prepared by immunoSEQ multiplex PCR; TCRdb keeps only in-frame clonotypes and omits some of them. The table includes roughly 200,000 clones, about 88% detected once. This clonotype was sampled from a man aged 50-59 years with COVID-19, enrolled during active disease. The V call is TRBV20-1, the J call TRBJ2-7, with 8 bases lining up with TRBD2. The sequencing input was peripheral blood. The CDR3: CSASTGGYEQYF. In DNA form, the CDR3 reads TGCAGTGCTAGTACGGGAGGGTACGAGCAGTACTTC.